This TCR beta chain is from a study of cytomegalovirus exposure and HLA in healthy donors. On the study more broadly: The study placed around 80% of its roughly 410 genotyped donors in the Caucasian-associated ancestry cluster. Study-level results: Later analysis suggested most CMV-associated TCR beta chains were HLA-restricted.

Germline V gene lookup returns CDR1 SGHRS and CDR2 YFSETQ. Trimming took 6 bases from V and 4 from J; bases not matched to a gene: 13. The CDR3 consists of 16 residues. The PCR contained 60 Vbeta and 13 Jbeta primers. Clones were sequenced by immunoSEQ multiplex PCR, and TCRdb holds only the in-frame ones, with some missing. This sample yields roughly 140,000 clones, of which approximately 68% are seen a single time; roughly 4.7% belongs to the top ten. In its sample, this clone was seen a few times. Antigen unknown. Sequencing used PBMCs. This TCR was sampled from a man between 60 and 75 years old in good health and CMV-seronegative. The rearrangement joins TRBV5-1 to TRBJ2-3; 8 nucleotides line up with TRBD2. The CDR3 spells CASTKEAGVSPDTQYF. For the CDR3, the DNA is TGCGCCAGCACCAAAGAAGCGGGAGTTTCCCCAGATACGCAGTATTTT.